This TCR beta chain stems from a study of blood T cell repertoires in COVID-19. The germline gives CDR1 LNHDA, CDR2 SQIVND (reference sequence). The V segment lost 4 bases and the J segment 9 bases; nucleotides outside the gene matches: 11. The CDR3 extends over 16 amino acids. Enrollees, about 18 to 89 years old, lived in approximately 25 US areas. Authors' processing steps: Reference gene primer amplification gave estimated nucleated cell counts. The protocol was immunoSEQ multiplex PCR, while the TCRdb copy is restricted to in-frame clones and leaves out a portion. D and trimming were read from the DNA, whereas the V and J calls and clone size are those reported in that table. The sample lists 200,000 to 250,000 clones; about four fifths were seen once.

The specimen was PBMCs or T cells enriched from blood (not recorded which). The receptor's source is a woman aged 55-75 years who had recovered from COVID-19. The genes are TRBV19 and TRBJ2-1; the match to TRBD2 covers 11 bases. CDR3 coding DNA: TGTGCCAGTAGTACCGGACTAGCGGGCCTGTGGAGTGAGCAGTTCTTC. As protein: CASSTGLAGLWSEQFF. Complete variable domain (other parts from reference TRBV19 and TRBJ2-1): DGGITQSPKYLFRKEGQNVTLSCEQNLNHDAMYWYRQDPGQGLRLIYYSQIVNDFQKGDIAEGYSVSREKKESFPLTVTSAQKNPTAFYLCASSTGLAGLWSEQFFGPGTRLTVL.